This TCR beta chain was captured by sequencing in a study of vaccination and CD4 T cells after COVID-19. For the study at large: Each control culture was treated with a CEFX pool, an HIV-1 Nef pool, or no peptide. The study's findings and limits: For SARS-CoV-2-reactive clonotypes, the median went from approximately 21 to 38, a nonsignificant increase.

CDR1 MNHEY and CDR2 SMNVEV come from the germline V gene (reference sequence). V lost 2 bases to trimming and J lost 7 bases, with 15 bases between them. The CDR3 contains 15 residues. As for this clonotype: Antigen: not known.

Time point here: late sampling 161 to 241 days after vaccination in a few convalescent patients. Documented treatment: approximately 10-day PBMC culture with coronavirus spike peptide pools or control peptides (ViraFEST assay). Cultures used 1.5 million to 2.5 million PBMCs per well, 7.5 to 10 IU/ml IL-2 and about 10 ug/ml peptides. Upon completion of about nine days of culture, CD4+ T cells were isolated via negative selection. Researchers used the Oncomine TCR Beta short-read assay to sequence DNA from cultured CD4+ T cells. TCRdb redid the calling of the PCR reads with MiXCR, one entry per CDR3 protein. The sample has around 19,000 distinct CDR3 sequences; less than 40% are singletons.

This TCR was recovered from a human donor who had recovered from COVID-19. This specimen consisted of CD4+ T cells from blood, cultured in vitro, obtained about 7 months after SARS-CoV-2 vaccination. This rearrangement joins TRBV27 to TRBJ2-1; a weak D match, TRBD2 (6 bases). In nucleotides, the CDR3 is TGTGCCAGCAGTTTAGGGCGGGGTCTGGGAAATGAGCAGTTCTTC. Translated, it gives CASSLGRGLGNEQFF.